This TCR beta chain derives from a study of neurological immune-mediated disorders. Study-wide points: Falling below healthy controls, multiple sclerosis showed the least TCR clonal expansion, while HTLV-1-associated myelopathy showed the most. The absence of any CDR3 amino acid sequence shared by expanded clones across subjects suggests that repertoires were private in all groups.

This sample's time point: longitudinal time-point 2. The CDR3 consists of 14 residues. V was pared by 1 base and J by 1 base, with 2 bases of the junction left unmatched. CDR1 and CDR2 from the germline V gene are DFQATT and SNEGSKA (reference sequence). This clonotype was found many times. The antigen is undetermined. The cDNA came from 5'RACE with 10-nucleotide random UMIs. From the 5' RACE reads, TCRdb called clonotypes with MiXCR, one entry per CDR3 protein. The sample has approximately 82,000 distinct CDR3 sequences, roughly 13% seen once. The chain joins TRBV20-1 to TRBJ2-5, with 8 bases aligning to TRBD2. The receptor was isolated from a female donor with HTLV-1-associated myelopathy (HAM/TSP). Input material: PBMCs. The CDR3 sequence: CSARVRGGQETQYF. CDR3 bases: TGCAGTGCTAGAGTTCGGGGGGGCCAAGAGACCCAGTACTTC.